This T cell receptor (beta chain) stems from a study of T-cell reconstitution after alpha-beta-depleted transplantation in children. Study-wide results and limits: At around two months after transplant, the alpha-beta T cells were reportedly derived from several hundred expanded clones that came from non-depleted graft cells. Recipient T cells and thymic progenitors that survived gave rise to the high TCRbeta diversity observed at day 60 in some patients. Newly generated T cells supplied most T-cell counts and diversity one year post-transplant.

As it was prepared, the TCRbeta library received unique molecular identifiers. TCRdb re-derived calls from the PCR reads in MiXCR, one entry per CDR3 protein. The table includes roughly 300,000 distinct CDR3 sequences, approximately 10% detected once. Germline V lookup: CDR1 SGHTA, CDR2 FQGNSA. The CDR3 sequence is 14 residues long. J was trimmed by 8 bases and V by 5 bases; bases with no gene match: 10. This clonotype was seen ten or more times. Its cognate antigen is unknown. The receptor's source is a male patient aged 2-15 years who had a stem cell transplant for chronic granulomatous disease, so the T cells may come from the graft donor. The material was peripheral blood, obtained 180 days after TCRalphabeta/CD19-depleted stem cell transplant. This chain connects TRBV7-2 to TRBJ2-7, with 9 bases lining up with TRBD1. The CDR3 spells CASSTPGQGRQQYF. CDR3 bases: TGTGCCAGCAGCACCCCGGGACAGGGACGACAGCAGTACTTC.